This T cell receptor beta chain stems from a study of shared clonotypes between healthy human individuals. Method: immunoSEQ multiplex PCR; TCRdb's copy keeps in-frame clones and lacks some. The sample shows 1.5 million to 2.5 million clones, over 85% of them seen only once. Germline assignment: CDR1 MNHEY and CDR2 SMNVEV (reference sequence). The CDR3 extends over 15 amino acids. Trimming left V 6 bases short and J 3 bases short, with 15 bases between. In the naive CD8 group, cells lacked CD45RO and were positively selected for CCR7, so terminally differentiated effector memory CD45RA+ cells were left out.

The sample consisted of naive CD8+ T cells sorted from blood. This clonotype was sampled from a young man in good health. This chain uses TRBV27 with TRBJ1-5; D possibly corresponds to TRBD1 (6 bases). The CDR3 spells CASSSNRVPNQPQHF. As DNA, the CDR3 is TGTGCCAGCAGCTCCAACAGGGTCCCCAATCAGCCCCAGCATTTT.